Listed below are T cell receptor beta chains from one sample, sequenced in a study of T-cell memory formation after mild COVID-19. TCRdb re-derived calls from the 5' RACE reads in MiXCR, one entry per CDR3 protein. The data show fewer than 650,000 distinct CDR3 sequences, less than 25% seen once. Specimen: PBMCs or a T cell subset sorted from them (not recorded which). The origin of the receptors is an adult woman who had mild COVID-19 (a few samples of this study predate the infection). Cell type and time point are not known. The CDR3 runs from the conserved cysteine through the conserved F or W. A D gene is named only where the DNA matches it firmly. Where a row states a size, it is once, few, many or the class of an expanded clone; other rows omit it.

J | size | V | D | CDR3 | DNA
TRBJ2-1 | few | TRBV7-2 | . | CASSQLGGLQFF | TGTGCCAGCAGCCAGCTGGGGGGTCTTCAGTTCTTC
TRBJ1-1 | few | TRBV27 | . | CASSLSRGSNTEAFF | TGTGCCAGCAGTTTATCGAGAGGGAGTAATACTGAAGCTTTCTTT
TRBJ1-1 | few | TRBV11-2 | TRBD1 | CASNNFGQQGTEAFF | TGTGCCAGCAACAATTTTGGACAACAGGGGACTGAAGCTTTCTTT
TRBJ1-3 | . | TRBV4-1 | . | CASSQELNQGSGNTIYF | TGCGCCAGCAGCCAAGAGTTGAATCAGGGGTCTGGAAACACCATATATTTT
TRBJ2-5 | few | TRBV5-5 | TRBD1 | CASWRGTGGKETQYF | TGTGCCAGCTGGAGGGGGACAGGGGGAAAAGAGACCCAGTACTTC
TRBJ2-1 | many | TRBV15 | . | CATTDEQGGYNEQFF | TGTGCCACCACGGACGAGCAGGGAGGCTACAATGAGCAGTTCTTC
TRBJ2-3 | few | TRBV7-8 | . | CASSLGTVSTDTQYF | TGTGCCAGCAGCTTAGGAACAGTAAGCACAGATACGCAGTATTTT
TRBJ2-7 | few | TRBV14 | . | CASSQSYGSYEQYF | TGTGCCAGCAGCCAGTCTTACGGCTCCTACGAGCAGTACTTC
TRBJ2-3 | few | TRBV5-4 | TRBD1 | CASSSVYGQGTDTQYF | TGTGCCAGCAGCTCCGTGTACGGACAGGGTACAGATACGCAGTATTTT
TRBJ2-1 | . | TRBV7-8 | . | CASSGIGSSYNEQFF | TGTGCCAGCAGCGGGATCGGGAGCTCCTACAATGAGCAGTTCTTC
TRBJ1-5 | few | TRBV20-1 | . | CSARAAVGTQPQHF | TGCAGTGCTAGAGCGGCGGTAGGGACTCAGCCCCAGCATTTT
TRBJ2-2 | . | TRBV10-3 | . | CAISESVFAANTGELFF | TGTGCCATCAGTGAGTCGGTATTCGCTGCGAACACCGGGGAGCTGTTTTTT
TRBJ2-7 | . | TRBV7-8 | . | CASSLARVADSYEQYF | TGTGCCAGCAGCTTAGCGAGGGTAGCGGACTCCTACGAGCAGTACTTC
TRBJ1-5 | . | TRBV19 | . | CASSLQDPQPQHF | TGTGCCAGTAGTCTTCAAGATCCTCAGCCCCAGCATTTT
TRBJ1-2 | few | TRBV12-3/TRBV12-4 | . | CASSSLRGGYTF | TGTGCCAGCAGTTCCTTAAGGGGGGGCTACACCTTC
TRBJ2-3 | . | TRBV24-1 | TRBD1 | CATSDPDRAGVVDTQYF | TGTGCCACCAGTGACCCGGACAGGGCTGGAGTTGTAGATACGCAGTATTTT
TRBJ1-2 | few | TRBV5-1 | . | CASSTTVNYGYTF | TGCGCCAGCAGCACCACAGTTAACTATGGCTACACCTTC
TRBJ2-1 | few | TRBV5-5 | . | CASSLVYGFSYNEQFF | TGTGCCAGCAGCTTGGTTTACGGTTTCTCCTACAATGAGCAGTTCTTC
TRBJ1-6 | . | TRBV20-1 | . | CSARDLGLDNSPLHF | TGCAGTGCTAGAGATCTAGGCTTGGATAATTCACCCCTCCACTTT
TRBJ2-7 | . | TRBV7-7 | TRBD2 | CASSLGSGDYEQYF | TGTGCTAGCAGCTTAGGAAGCGGGGACTACGAGCAGTACTTC
TRBJ1-2 | many | TRBV15 | TRBD1 | CATSLDRDHSGYTF | TGTGCCACCAGCCTAGACAGGGATCATTCTGGCTACACCTTC
TRBJ1-1 | . | TRBV7-9 | . | CASTQGVNTEAFF | TGTGCCAGCACCCAGGGTGTGAACACTGAAGCTTTCTTT
TRBJ1-6 | once | TRBV27 | . | CASSLGGSSYNSPLHF | TGTGCCAGCAGTTTAGGGGGGAGCTCCTATAATTCACCCCTCCACTTT
TRBJ2-7 | . | TRBV6-2/TRBV6-3 | . | CATRSLNTYEQYF | TGTGCCACCCGCAGCCTGAACACCTACGAGCAGTACTTC
TRBJ2-1 | . | TRBV27 | . | CASSLSKNNEQFF | TGTGCCAGCAGTTTATCGAAGAACAATGAGCAGTTCTTC
TRBJ1-1 | . | TRBV27 | TRBD1 | CASSLLTGLKNTEAFF | TGTGCCAGCAGTTTATTGACAGGGTTGAAGAACACTGAAGCTTTCTTT
TRBJ2-1 | . | TRBV6-5 | . | CASSSDWTNYNEQFF | TGTGCCAGCAGTTCGGACTGGACTAACTACAATGAGCAGTTCTTC
TRBJ2-1 | . | TRBV10-3 | . | CAISGQTGASYNEQFF | TGTGCCATCAGTGGCCAGACAGGAGCCTCCTACAATGAGCAGTTCTTC
TRBJ1-1 | . | TRBV30 | . | CAWSVTRRTEAFF | TGTGCCTGGAGTGTGACGCGCCGGACTGAAGCTTTCTTT
TRBJ1-1 | few | TRBV20-1 | . | CSASGTAFDAFF | TGCAGTGCTAGTGGCACAGCCTTTGACGCTTTCTTT
TRBJ1-2 | . | TRBV29-1 | . | CSVVFGQSYGYTF | TGCAGCGTTGTATTTGGCCAAAGCTATGGCTACACCTTC
TRBJ2-7 | . | TRBV10-3 | TRBD1 | CAISESQGSVYEQYF | TGTGCCATCAGTGAGTCACAGGGGTCCGTCTACGAGCAGTACTTC
TRBJ1-3 | few | TRBV5-6 | . | CASSGGANTIYF | TGTGCCAGCAGCGGCGGGGCAAACACCATATATTTT
TRBJ2-5 | . | TRBV5-1 | . | CASSPRAGSSYNEQYF | TGCGCCAGCAGCCCCAGGGCGGGGAGCTCCTACAATGAGCAGTACTTC
TRBJ1-2 | once | TRBV30 | . | CAWSSDSRVGYTF | TGTGCCTGGAGCTCCGACAGTCGTGTTGGCTACACCTTC
TRBJ2-7 | . | TRBV20-1 | . | CSASSQFYEQYF | TGCAGTGCTAGTTCTCAGTTCTACGAGCAGTACTTC
TRBJ1-6 | . | TRBV12-3/TRBV12-4 | . | CASSFGFSSYNSPLHF | TGTGCCAGCAGTTTCGGCTTCTCCTCCTATAATTCACCCCTCCACTTT
TRBJ1-3 | few | TRBV12-3/TRBV12-4 | TRBD1 | CASSTGTGVVSGNTIYF | TGTGCCAGCAGTACCGGGACAGGGGTTGTGTCTGGAAACACCATATATTTT
TRBJ1-1 | . | TRBV9 | . | CASTPGPGKGTEAFF | TGTGCCAGCACCCCCGGTCCGGGGAAGGGAACTGAAGCTTTCTTT
TRBJ2-2 | . | TRBV29-1 | . | CSVRDGDTGELFF | TGCAGCGTCCGGGACGGAGACACCGGGGAGCTGTTTTTT
TRBJ2-5 | . | TRBV15 | TRBD1 | CATSRVGRGKTQYF | TGTGCCACCAGCAGAGTGGGCAGGGGGAAGACCCAGTACTTC
TRBJ2-1 | . | TRBV4-3 | . | CASSQDRQSYNEQFF | TGCGCCAGCAGCCAGGATAGACAAAGCTACAATGAGCAGTTCTTC
TRBJ1-3 | . | TRBV4-1 | . | CASSQETRTGNTIYF | TGCGCCAGCAGCCAAGAGACCAGGACTGGAAACACCATATATTTT
TRBJ2-1 | . | TRBV5-1 | . | CASSLLAGQGEQFF | TGCGCCAGCAGCTTGTTGGCAGGGCAAGGCGAGCAGTTCTTC
TRBJ2-3 | . | TRBV4-3 | TRBD1 | CASSQTSGQGTDTQYF | TGCGCCAGCAGCCAAACCTCGGGACAGGGCACAGATACGCAGTATTTT
TRBJ2-1 | many | TRBV12-3/TRBV12-4 | . | CASGRSELVPRNEQFF | TGTGCCAGCGGACGGTCGGAATTAGTTCCGAGGAATGAGCAGTTCTTC
TRBJ2-7 | . | TRBV6-2/TRBV6-3 | TRBD2 | CASRRGTTWSWEQYF | TGTGCCAGCAGACGGGGGACTACCTGGAGTTGGGAGCAGTACTTC
TRBJ2-1 | . | TRBV20-1 | TRBD2 | CSARRGLGQRYSYNEQFF | TGCAGTGCTAGGCGAGGACTAGGTCAACGGTACTCCTACAATGAGCAGTTCTTC
TRBJ1-1 | few | TRBV7-9 | . | CASSPVEGKETEAFF | TGTGCCAGCAGCCCAGTGGAGGGAAAAGAGACTGAAGCTTTCTTT
TRBJ2-3 | . | TRBV7-9 | . | CASSGGGPGTDTQYF | TGTGCCAGCAGCGGGGGCGGGCCTGGCACAGATACGCAGTATTTT
TRBJ1-2 | few | TRBV20-1 | . | CSRRGRENGYTF | TGCAGCCGCCGGGGGCGGGAAAATGGCTACACCTTC
TRBJ2-5 | . | TRBV9 | . | CASSVEGIWGTLQETQYF | TGTGCCAGCAGCGTAGAGGGAATTTGGGGGACACTCCAAGAGACCCAGTACTTC
TRBJ2-2 | . | TRBV20-1 | TRBD1 | CSRLPRDSNTGELFF | TGCAGCCGCCTACCCCGGGACAGTAACACCGGGGAGCTGTTTTTT
TRBJ2-1 | few | TRBV5-1 | . | CASSLSGHEQFF | TGCGCCAGCAGCCTTTCCGGTCATGAGCAGTTCTTC
TRBJ1-3 | few | TRBV7-9 | TRBD1 | CASAPGTVGNTIYF | TGTGCCAGCGCACCGGGGACAGTTGGAAACACCATATATTTT